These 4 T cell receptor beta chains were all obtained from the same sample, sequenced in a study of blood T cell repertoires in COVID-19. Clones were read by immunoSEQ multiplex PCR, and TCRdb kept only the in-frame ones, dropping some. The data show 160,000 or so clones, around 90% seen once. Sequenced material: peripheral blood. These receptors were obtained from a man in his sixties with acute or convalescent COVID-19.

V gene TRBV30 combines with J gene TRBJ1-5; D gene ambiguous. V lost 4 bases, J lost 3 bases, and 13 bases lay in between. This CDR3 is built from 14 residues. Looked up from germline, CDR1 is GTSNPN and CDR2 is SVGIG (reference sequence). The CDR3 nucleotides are TGTGCCTGGACCTCACAGACTATCAATCAGCCCCAGCATTTT. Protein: CAWTSQTINQPQHF.

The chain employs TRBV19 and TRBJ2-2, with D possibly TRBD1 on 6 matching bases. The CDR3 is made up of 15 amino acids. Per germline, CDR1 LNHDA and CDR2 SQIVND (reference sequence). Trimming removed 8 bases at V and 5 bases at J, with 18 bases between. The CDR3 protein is CASADTGLVTGELFF. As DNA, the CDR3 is TGTGCCAGTGCCGACACAGGGTTGGTGACCGGGGAGCTGTTTTTT.

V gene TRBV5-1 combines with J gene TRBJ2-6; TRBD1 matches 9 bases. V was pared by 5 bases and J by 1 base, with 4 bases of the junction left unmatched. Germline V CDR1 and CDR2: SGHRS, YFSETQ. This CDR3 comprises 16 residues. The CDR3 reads CASRTGTGSGANVLTF. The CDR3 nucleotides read TGCGCCAGCAGAACCGGGACAGGGTCTGGGGCCAACGTCCTGACTTTC.

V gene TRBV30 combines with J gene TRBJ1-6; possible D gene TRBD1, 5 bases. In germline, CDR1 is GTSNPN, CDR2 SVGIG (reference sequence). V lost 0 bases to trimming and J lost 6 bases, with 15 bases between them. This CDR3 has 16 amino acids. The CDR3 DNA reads TGTGCCTGGAGTGTGGGGGGGTTCCCGATTAATTCACCCCTCCACTTT. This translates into CAWSVGGFPINSPLHF.